This is a list of T cell receptor beta chains from one sample in a study of blood T cell repertoires in COVID-19. Generated by immunoSEQ multiplex PCR, the TCRdb table keeps only in-frame clones and is missing some. The sample yields about 70,000 clones, 70% to 90% seen once. Specimen: peripheral blood. The receptors derive from a human donor in a cohort sampled during active COVID-19. Each CDR3 is given with its conserved first and last residue. The D gene is left open where the match is weak. Clone sizes are given selectively: once, few, many, or a class where the clone is expanded.

TRBV6-2/TRBV6-3	-	TRBJ1-5	-	TGTGCCAGCAGTTACTCGAGTGGCCGAAGGGGACAGCCCCAGCATTTT	CASSYSSGRRGQPQHF
TRBV5-5	-	TRBJ2-7	TRBD2	TGTGCCAGCAGCCCGGATAAGGGTACTAGCGGGTTTCGGTCCTACGAGCAGTACTTC	CASSPDKGTSGFRSYEQYF
TRBV5-1	-	TRBJ1-4	TRBD1	TGCGCCAGCAGCAGACAGGGATTAGAGGGGGAAAAACTGTTTTTT	CASSRQGLEGEKLFF
TRBV18	-	TRBJ1-3	TRBD1	TGTGCCAGCTCACTACAGGGGAATGGAAACACCATATATTTT	CASSLQGNGNTIYF
TRBV6-6	-	TRBJ2-1	TRBD2	TGTGCCAGCAGTTCGAGCGGGGGGGCGGTCAATGAGCAGTTCTTC	CASSSSGGAVNEQFF
TRBV24-1	-	TRBJ2-1	TRBD1	TGTGCCACCAGTGACCCCGCCCTAGTAGGGACAGGGCTGTACAATGAGCAGTTCTTC	CATSDPALVGTGLYNEQFF
TRBV7-9	-	TRBJ2-3	-	TGTGCCAGCAGCCAATACCGGGGGGCGGAAGATACGCAGTATTTT	CASSQYRGAEDTQYF
TRBV7-2	-	TRBJ2-1	-	TGTGCCAGCAGCTTAGCGCCGAGGCGCAATGAGCAGTTCTTC	CASSLAPRRNEQFF
TRBV5-1	-	TRBJ2-7	TRBD2	TGCGCCAGCAGCTTACTAGCGGGGGCCTACGAGCAGTACTTC	CASSLLAGAYEQYF
TRBV19	-	TRBJ2-1	TRBD2	TGTGCCAGTAGTATCCAAGCGGGGTCCAATGAGCAGTTCTTC	CASSIQAGSNEQFF
TRBV21-1	once	TRBJ2-7	-	TGTGCCAGCAGCAAATCCCGGGAGCCCTACGAGCAGTACTTC	CASSKSREPYEQYF
TRBV19	once	TRBJ2-5	TRBD2	TGTGCCAGCCGGGGACTAGCGGGCAAAGGGACCCAGTACTTC	CASRGLAGKGTQYF
TRBV20-1	-	TRBJ2-7	TRBD2	TGCAGTGCTAGTCTAGCGGGGTACGAGCAGTACTTC	CSASLAGYEQYF
TRBV10-1	once	TRBJ1-1	-	TGCGCCAGCAGTGAGTCGATCGGACACCCCTGTTTACGGTGGAATGAAGCTTTCTTT	CASSESIGHPCLRWNEAFF
TRBV21-1	-	TRBJ2-7	-	TGTGCCAGCAGCAAAGTTGGCGGGGGGTACGAGCAGTACTTC	CASSKVGGGYEQYF
TRBV2	few	TRBJ2-1	TRBD2	TGTGCCAGCAGTCTAAGCGGGGTATCCTACAATGAGCAGTTCTTC	CASSLSGVSYNEQFF
TRBV18	-	TRBJ2-2	-	TGTGCCAGCTCACCATTTGAGGTCGGGGAGCTGTTTTTT	CASSPFEVGELFF
TRBV5-5	-	TRBJ1-1	TRBD1	TGTGCCAGCAGCCCTGAGGGGGCCCGGCTTGTTTGGGAAGCTTTCTTT	CASSPEGARLVWEAFF
TRBV9	-	TRBJ1-1	TRBD1	TGTGCCAGCAGCGTCCCCGGGACAGGGGGCACTGAAGCTTTCTTT	CASSVPGTGGTEAFF
TRBV5-1	-	TRBJ1-5	-	TGCGCCAGCAGCTTGGCCGGTCGGAATCAGCCCCAGCATTTT	CASSLAGRNQPQHF
TRBV19	-	TRBJ1-5	-	TGTGCCAGTACCCCGTGGCACAATCAGCCCCAGCATTTT	CASTPWHNQPQHF
TRBV27	once	TRBJ2-7	TRBD2	TGTGCCAGCAGTTTCTACCCCCCCCGGACTAGCGGGGACTACGAGCAGTACTTC	CASSFYPPRTSGDYEQYF
TRBV12-3/TRBV12-4	-	TRBJ1-1	-	TGTGCCAGCAGTTACAGGGTGAACACTGAAGCTTTCTTT	CASSYRVNTEAFF
TRBV13	-	TRBJ2-4	TRBD2	TGTGCCAGCAGGGCGGGGGAGCCCGCCAAAAACATTCAGTACTTC	CASRAGEPAKNIQYF
TRBV7-2	few	TRBJ2-6	-	TGTGCCAGCAGCTTACGTTCCTCTGGGGCCAACGTCCTGACTTTC	CASSLRSSGANVLTF
TRBV15	-	TRBJ2-7	TRBD1	TGTGCCACCAGCAGAGGCAGGGGGCCCGGCTACGAGCAGTACTTC	CATSRGRGPGYEQYF
TRBV9	-	TRBJ1-1	-	TGTGCCAGCACCAAGTGGGCAGCGAACACTGAAGCTTTCTTT	CASTKWAANTEAFF
TRBV24-1	once	TRBJ2-5	-	TGTGCCACCAGTGCGGGCAGGGGGACTGAGACCCAGTACTTC	CATSAGRGTETQYF
TRBV19	once	TRBJ1-1	-	TGTGCCAGTACGGACAGATCGAACACTGAAGCTTTCTTT	CASTDRSNTEAFF
TRBV10-3	-	TRBJ1-1	TRBD1	TGTGCCATCAGGACAGGGGCGCTCGGCACTGAAGCTTTCTTT	CAIRTGALGTEAFF
TRBV28	-	TRBJ2-4	TRBD1	TGTGCCAGCAGTTCGGGACAGGGGGTAACCATTCAGTACTTC	CASSSGQGVTIQYF
TRBV7-2	-	TRBJ1-2	TRBD1	TGTGCCAGCAGTCGGACAGGGAATCGAGACTATGGCTACACCTTC	CASSRTGNRDYGYTF
TRBV7-2	-	TRBJ2-3	TRBD2	TGTGCCAGCAGCTTAGCGGCGGGGGGCACAGATACGCAGTATTTT	CASSLAAGGTDTQYF
TRBV5-1	-	TRBJ2-7	-	TGCGCCAGCAGCTTGGGCAGTGCATCCTACGAGCAGTACTTC	CASSLGSASYEQYF
TRBV12-3/TRBV12-4	-	TRBJ2-2	-	TGTGCCAGCAGTTTAGTCTCCACCGGGGAGCTGTTTTTT	CASSLVSTGELFF
TRBV18	few	TRBJ1-6	TRBD1	TGTGCCAGCTCACCATCGGGACAGAATTCACCCCTCCACTTT	CASSPSGQNSPLHF
TRBV20-1	few	TRBJ1-5	-	TGCAGTGCTAGTAGGCAGGGAGGTTATAGCAATCAGCCCCAGCATTTT	CSASRQGGYSNQPQHF
TRBV7-2	-	TRBJ2-3	TRBD2	TGTGCCAGCAGCTTAATTGGCCCGAGAGCGGGGGGTGGCACAGATACGCAGTATTTT	CASSLIGPRAGGGTDTQYF